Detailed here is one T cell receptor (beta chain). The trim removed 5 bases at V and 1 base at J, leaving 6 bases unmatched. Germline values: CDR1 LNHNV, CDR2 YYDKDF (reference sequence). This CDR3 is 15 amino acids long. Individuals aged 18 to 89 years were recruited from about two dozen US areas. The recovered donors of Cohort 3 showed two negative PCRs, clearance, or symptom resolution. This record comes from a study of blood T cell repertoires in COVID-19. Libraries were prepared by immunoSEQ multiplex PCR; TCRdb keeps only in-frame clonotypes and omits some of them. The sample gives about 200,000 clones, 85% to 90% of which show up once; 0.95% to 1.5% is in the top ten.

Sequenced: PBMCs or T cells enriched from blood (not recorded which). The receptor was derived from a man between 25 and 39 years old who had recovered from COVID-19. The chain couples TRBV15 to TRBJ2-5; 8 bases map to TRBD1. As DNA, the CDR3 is TGTGCCACCAGCTCAGGACAGGGTGGCCAAGAGACCCAGTACTTC. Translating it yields CATSSGQGGQETQYF.